This TCR beta chain was sequenced in a study of type 1 and type 2 diabetes patients. Across the study: The cohort mixed type 1 diabetes, type 2 diabetes and nondiabetic donors. From PBMCs, CD4+ and CD8+ T cells were isolated by magnetic microbeads.

Comments on this clonotype: No antigen is known for it.

Study-level results: A median of one highly-expanded CD4+ clone, covering approximately 4.1% of reads, occurred in type 2 diabetes.

This CDR3 contains 20 residues. V shed 4 bases and J 1 base; nucleotides not matched to a gene: 20. Germline CDR1 SGHVS, CDR2 FNYEAQ. The PCR template was genomic DNA. The TCR beta CDR3 region was amplified using 30 forward and 13 reverse primers. A single record per CDR3 protein comes from TCRdb applying MiXCR to the multiplex PCR reads. The profile covers approximately 260,000 distinct CDR3 sequences, with around 47% appearing a single time and approximately 13% taken by the ten largest. About 10 milliliters of peripheral blood were drawn from each donor. Sequencing used peripheral blood mononuclear cells (PBMCs). The V call is TRBV7-6, the J call TRBJ2-3; the match to TRBD2 covers 7 bases. This receptor was taken from a man aged 18-30 years with type 2 diabetes. The CDR3 DNA is TGTGCCAGCAGCTCCCAGGGAGGGGCAGGGAGTTTGACTGGCACAGATACGCAGTATTTT. It encodes CASSSQGGAGSLTGTDTQYF.